This T cell receptor (beta chain) originates from a study of blood T cells in healthy people across ages. Concerning this clonotype: The antigen is undetermined.

Looked up from germline, CDR1 is SGHTA and CDR2 is FQGNSA. This CDR3 has 15 amino acids. Trimming shortened V by 0 bases and J by 8 bases, and 14 bases separated the two germline ends. Study-wide points: Compared with aged donors, long-lived donors showed fewer expanded clones, suggesting selection. The percentage of naive T cells correlated strongly with TCR beta diversity.

A second PCR, run for about 7 to 12 cycles, used a sample-barcoded 5' primer plus a J-beta primer mix. TCRdb called the 5' RACE reads again in MiXCR, with one record for every CDR3 protein. The repertoire holds 650,000 to 800,000 distinct CDR3 sequences, with about 50% as singletons. Every sample yielded at least 7 million isolated PBMCs. The rearrangement joins TRBV7-2 to TRBJ1-5; D gene uncertain. The sequence was collected from an elderly woman in good health. Material: blood. The CDR3 region is CASSLASRRAEPQHF. DNA of the CDR3: TGTGCCAGCAGCTTAGCATCCAGACGGGCAGAGCCCCAGCATTTT.